This T cell receptor beta chain was identified in a study of CD8+CD57+ T cells in acquired aplastic anemia. Study background: Across the sorted CD4+ and CD8+ cells, DNA amounts averaged approximately 3 ug.

V was clipped by 10 bases and J by 7 bases; unmatched bases: 12. CDR1 is MNHEY, CDR2 SVGAGI, per germline. CDR3 size: 13 residues. Patients sequenced had flow cytometry evidence of CD8+CD57+ cell expansion. With no exception, the patients had severe acquired aplastic anemia. Therapy had not been given to patients before blood sampling. Both TCR beta VDJ combination and CDR3 sequence profiling were carried out. Genomic DNA was the template for this profiling. TCRdb called the reads again in MiXCR, with one record for every CDR3 protein. Seen here are around 430,000 distinct CDR3 sequences, under 40% observed once, and the top ten hold 0.8% to 0.85%.

The material sequenced was sorted CD4+, CD8+, or CD8+CD57+ T cells (not recorded which) from PBMCs. V usage is TRBV6-5 and J usage is TRBJ1-1, with TRBD1 matching 7 bases. The source is a human donor with aplastic anemia. The CDR3 is CATTMPGGVEAFF. The DNA of the CDR3 is TGTGCCACCACAATGCCAGGGGGGGTTGAAGCTTTCTTT.